This TCR beta chain was captured in a study of control samples from healthy donors and cancer patients. Trimming pared 9 bases from V and 4 bases from J, leaving 17 bases between. CDR3 length: 14 amino acids. Per germline, CDR1 KGHDR and CDR2 SFDVKD. Here immunoSEQ multiplex PCR was the method, and the copy in TCRdb shows in-frame clones only, minus some. The sample has 100,000 to 150,000 clones; 80% to 95% are singletons. The rearrangement links TRBV24-1 to TRBJ2-5; D possibly corresponds to TRBD1 (6 bases). The receptor comes from a man in his forties in good health. The specimen was blood. CDR3 coding DNA: TGTGCCACCGAGAGCAGACAGGCTGGAGAGACCCAGTACTTC. It codes for CATESRQAGETQYF.